This entry features one T cell receptor beta chain sequence. The antigen is unknown. Measured with immunoSEQ multiplex PCR; TCRdb has only the in-frame clones, and not every one. The repertoire includes over 150,000 clones, roughly 90% of them detected once, and around 4.5% sits in the top ten. This entry is derived from a study of T cell responses to AZD1222 COVID-19 vaccine. General study points: Across spike, vaccine-associated CD4 TCRs were found, dominant at 160-218 and 743-854.

This CDR3 has 13 amino acids. Trimming removed 3 bases at V and 7 bases at J, with 10 bases between. CDR1 is SGHTA and CDR2 is FQGTGA in the germline V gene. Sequenced here: peripheral blood, sampled 28 days after the second AZD1222 dose. The TCR sequence derives from an adult who received the AZD1222 COVID-19 vaccine. J is TRBJ1-5 and V is TRBV7-3; D is ambiguous. CDR3 protein: CASSLDSGQPQHF. CDR3 DNA: TGTGCCAGCAGCTTGGACTCGGGGCAGCCCCAGCATTTT. The full variable domain, rest sourced from reference TRBV7-3 and TRBJ1-5, is GAGVSQTPSNKVTEKGKYVELRCDPISGHTALYWYRQSLGQGPEFLIYFQGTGAADDSGLPNDRFFAVRPEGSVSTLKIQRTERGDSAVYLCASSLDSGQPQHFGDGTRLSIL.